This TCR beta chain was documented in a study of beta chain features in type 1 diabetes. Study-level points and caveats: When Type 1 diabetes patients were examined, their TCRB CDR3s proved moderately but significantly shorter in all four CD4+ subsets. Compared to healthy donors, patients appeared to have naive, central memory and Treg TCRB repertoires that were more alike. TCRB rearrangement may or may not be influenced by HLA type; here this remained unresolved. Insertion counts at VDJ junctions were lower in type 1 diabetes patients, who also showed more deletions there.

V dropped 6 bases and J dropped 7 bases, with 10 bases sitting between them. CDR3 length: 13 amino acids. Germline values: CDR1 MNHEY, CDR2 SVGAGI. Worth noting for this clone: Its target is not known.

Expressed TCRB transcripts were sequenced after all isolated RNA was converted to cDNA. Generated by immunoSEQ multiplex PCR, the TCRdb table keeps only in-frame clones and is missing some. The sample holds hundreds of thousands of clones, over 13% seen once. The clonotype originates from a man aged 18 to 29 with type 1 diabetes. The chain is built from TRBV6-5 and TRBJ1-6; D may be TRBD1 (6 bases). The sample was naive CD4+ T cells from blood. The CDR3 here is CASRSQGNSPLHF. CDR3 coding DNA: TGTGCCAGCAGATCGCAGGGGAATTCACCCCTCCACTTT.